This T cell receptor (beta chain) was captured by sequencing in a study of Graves' ophthalmopathy and Graves' hyperthyroidism. Notes on the study in general: The model forecast ophthalmopathy progression, reaching 60% to 71% sensitivity and 72% to 75% specificity.

Patients with other autoimmune diseases, uncontrolled infections, pregnancy or lactation were excluded. A diagnosis was made from clinical symptoms together with serum thyroxine, TRAb, thyroid ultrasound and orbital computed tomography. Someone took the PBMCs out of around 10 ml of fresh peripheral blood. RNA transcripts were the template, and TCR beta CDR3 regions were amplified from them. The authors performed first-round RT-PCR with HTBI primers and then a second-round multiplex PCR. A single record per CDR3 protein comes from TCRdb applying MiXCR to the multiplex PCR reads. The sample contains 660,000 or so distinct CDR3 sequences, about 38% of which appear only once. On this clonotype itself: Its antigen is still unknown.

The CDR3 has 15 residues. From germline, CDR1 is SNHLY and CDR2 FYNNEI. J gave up 4 bases and V 7 bases, and 8 bases lay outside the gene matches. The sequence derives from an adult man with Graves' ophthalmopathy. Source material: peripheral blood. V usage is TRBV2 and J usage is TRBJ2-2; 8 positions agree with TRBD2. CDR3 sequence: CASTSAGAGTGELFF. In DNA, the CDR3 is TGTGCCAGCACCTCAGCGGGGGCCGGCACCGGGGAGCTGTTTTTT. Based on the CDR3 plus reference TRBV2 and TRBJ2-2, the full variable domain is EPEVTQTPSHQVTQMGQEVILRCVPISNHLYFYWYRQILGQKVEFLVSFYNNEISEKSEIFDDQFSVERPDGSNFTLKIRSTKLEDSAMYFCASTSAGAGTGELFFGEGSRLTVL.